This paragraph reports one T cell receptor beta chain. Its cognate antigen is unknown. The sample is drawn from a study of T cell responses to AZD1222 COVID-19 vaccine. Study outcomes and limitations: Nearly half of spike-specific TCRs reportedly target unmutated variant regions. Spike-specific TCR breadth rose after two AZD1222 doses, and depth rose as well. White British ancestry dominated among donors, who included more females, and clonal diversity was possibly underestimated.

Assay used: immunoSEQ multiplex PCR; TCRdb lists only in-frame clones, some missing. The sample has some 150,000 clones, just over 90% seen once. The TCR comes from an adult who received the AZD1222 COVID-19 vaccine. The sequenced sample was peripheral blood, obtained 28 days after the second AZD1222 dose.

The chain's CDR3 is CASSFGYTQSGGYTF. The CDR3 nucleotides read TGCGCCAGCAGCTTCGGCTACACACAGTCTGGGGGCTACACCTTC. The V and J genes are TRBV5-1 and TRBJ1-2; no definite D call. Per the germline V gene, CDR1 is SGHRS and CDR2 is YFSETQ. The V end lost 2 bases, the J end lost 8 bases, and 19 bases lay between the germline ends. The CDR3 is 15 amino acids.